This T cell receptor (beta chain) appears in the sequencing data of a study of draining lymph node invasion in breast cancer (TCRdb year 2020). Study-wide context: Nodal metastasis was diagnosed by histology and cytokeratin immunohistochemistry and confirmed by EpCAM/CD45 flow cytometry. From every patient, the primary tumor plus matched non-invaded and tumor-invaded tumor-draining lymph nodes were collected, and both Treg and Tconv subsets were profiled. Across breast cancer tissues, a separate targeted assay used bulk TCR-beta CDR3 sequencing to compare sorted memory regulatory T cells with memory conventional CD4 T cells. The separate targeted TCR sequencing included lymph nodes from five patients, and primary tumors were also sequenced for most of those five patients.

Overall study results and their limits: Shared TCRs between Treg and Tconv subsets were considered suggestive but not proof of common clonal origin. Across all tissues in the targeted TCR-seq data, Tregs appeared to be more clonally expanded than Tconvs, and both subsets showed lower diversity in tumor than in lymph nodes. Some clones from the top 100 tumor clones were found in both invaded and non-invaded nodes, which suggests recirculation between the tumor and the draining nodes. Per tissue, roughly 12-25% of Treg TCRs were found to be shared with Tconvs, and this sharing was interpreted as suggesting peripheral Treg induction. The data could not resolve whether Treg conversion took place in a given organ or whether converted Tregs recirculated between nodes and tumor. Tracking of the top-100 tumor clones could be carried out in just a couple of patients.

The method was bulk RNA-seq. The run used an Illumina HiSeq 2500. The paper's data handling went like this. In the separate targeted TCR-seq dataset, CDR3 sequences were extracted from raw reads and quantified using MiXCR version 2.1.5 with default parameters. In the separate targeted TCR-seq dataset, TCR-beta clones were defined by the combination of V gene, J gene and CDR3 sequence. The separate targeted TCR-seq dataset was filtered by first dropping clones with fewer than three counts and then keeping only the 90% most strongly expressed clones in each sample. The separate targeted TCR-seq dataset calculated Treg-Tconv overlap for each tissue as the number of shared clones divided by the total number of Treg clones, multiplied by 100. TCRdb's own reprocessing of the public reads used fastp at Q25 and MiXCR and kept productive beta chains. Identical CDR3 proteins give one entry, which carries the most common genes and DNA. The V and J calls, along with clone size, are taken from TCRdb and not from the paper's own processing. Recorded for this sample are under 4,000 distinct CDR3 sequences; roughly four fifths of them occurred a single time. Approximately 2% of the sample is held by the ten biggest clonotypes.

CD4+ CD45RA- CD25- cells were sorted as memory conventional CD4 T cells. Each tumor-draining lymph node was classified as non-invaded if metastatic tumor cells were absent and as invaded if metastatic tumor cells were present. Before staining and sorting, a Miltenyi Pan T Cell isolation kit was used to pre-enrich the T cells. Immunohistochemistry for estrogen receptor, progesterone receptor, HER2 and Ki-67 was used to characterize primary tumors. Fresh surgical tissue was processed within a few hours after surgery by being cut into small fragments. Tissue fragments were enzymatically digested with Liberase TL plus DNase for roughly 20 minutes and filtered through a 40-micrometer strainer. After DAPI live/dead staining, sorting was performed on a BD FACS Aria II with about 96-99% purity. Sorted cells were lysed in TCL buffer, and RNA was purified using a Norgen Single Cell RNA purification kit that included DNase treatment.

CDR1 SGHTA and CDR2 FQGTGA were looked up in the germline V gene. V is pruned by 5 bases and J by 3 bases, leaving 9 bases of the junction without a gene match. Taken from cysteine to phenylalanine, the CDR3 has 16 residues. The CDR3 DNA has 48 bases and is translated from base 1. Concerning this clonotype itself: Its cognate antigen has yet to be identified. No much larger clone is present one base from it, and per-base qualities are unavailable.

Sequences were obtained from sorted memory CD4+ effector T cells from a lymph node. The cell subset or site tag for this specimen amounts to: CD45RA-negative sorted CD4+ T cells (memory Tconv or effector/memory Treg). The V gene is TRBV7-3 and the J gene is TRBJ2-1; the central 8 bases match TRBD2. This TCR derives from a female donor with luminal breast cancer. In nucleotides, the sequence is TGTGCCAGCAGCCCCCGTGAGCGGGGGCTCTACAATGAGCAGTTCTTC. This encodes CASSPRERGLYNEQFF.